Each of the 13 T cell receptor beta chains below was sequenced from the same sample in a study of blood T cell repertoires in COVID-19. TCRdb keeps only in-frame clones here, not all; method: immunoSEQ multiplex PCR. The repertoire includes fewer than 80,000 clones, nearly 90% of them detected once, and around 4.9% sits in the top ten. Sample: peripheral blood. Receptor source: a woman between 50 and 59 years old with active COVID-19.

CDR3 region: CASSLGAGAPGEQYF. The CDR3 coding sequence is TGTGCCAGCAGCTTAGGTGCGGGAGCGCCGGGGGAGCAGTACTTC. This chain joins TRBV7-2 and TRBJ2-7; 7 bases are a match to TRBD2. Losses at the gene ends were 1 base for V and 7 bases for J; bases not matched to a gene: 10. The CDR3 extends over 15 amino acids. Germline V gene sequence: CDR1 SGHTA, CDR2 FQGNSA.

The CDR3 loop is CASSMGRGSEAFF. The CDR3 DNA sequence: TGTGCCAGTAGTATGGGCAGGGGGAGCGAAGCTTTCTTT. The V and J genes are TRBV19 and TRBJ1-1; 7 bases are shared with TRBD1. The CDR3 runs 13 residues. The germline gives CDR1 LNHDA, CDR2 SQIVND (reference sequence). Trimming at V came to 3 bases and at J to 8 bases, leaving 6 bases not matched to a gene.

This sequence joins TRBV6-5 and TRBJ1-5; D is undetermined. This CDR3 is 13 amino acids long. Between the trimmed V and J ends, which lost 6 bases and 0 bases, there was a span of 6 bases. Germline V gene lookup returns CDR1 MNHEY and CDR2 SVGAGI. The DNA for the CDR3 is TGTGCCAGCAGCGTCCTTAGCAATCAGCCCCAGCATTTT. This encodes CASSVLSNQPQHF.

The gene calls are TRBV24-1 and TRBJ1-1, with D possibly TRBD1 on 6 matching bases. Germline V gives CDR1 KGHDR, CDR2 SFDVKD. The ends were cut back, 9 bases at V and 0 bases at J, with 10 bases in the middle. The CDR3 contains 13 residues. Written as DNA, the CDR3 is TGTGCCACCTCGGACAGAATGAACACTGAAGCTTTCTTT. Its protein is CATSDRMNTEAFF.

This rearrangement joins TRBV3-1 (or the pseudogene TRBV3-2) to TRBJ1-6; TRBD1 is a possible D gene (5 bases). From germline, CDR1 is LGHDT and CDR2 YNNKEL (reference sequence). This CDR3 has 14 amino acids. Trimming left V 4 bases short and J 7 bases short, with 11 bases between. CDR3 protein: CASSRLEGNSPLHF. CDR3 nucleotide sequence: TGTGCCAGCAGCCGGTTGGAGGGGAATTCACCCCTCCACTTT.

The CDR3 nucleotides are TGTGCCAGCAGGGTGGGAGAGGCGACCTACAATGAGCAGTTCTTC. Translated: CASRVGEATYNEQFF. The chain recombines TRBV2 with TRBJ2-1; D perhaps matches TRBD2 (5 bases). Germline loops: CDR1 SNHLY, CDR2 FYNNEI. Trimming shortened V by 6 bases and J by 2 bases, and 14 bases separated the two germline ends. The CDR3 totals 15 residues.

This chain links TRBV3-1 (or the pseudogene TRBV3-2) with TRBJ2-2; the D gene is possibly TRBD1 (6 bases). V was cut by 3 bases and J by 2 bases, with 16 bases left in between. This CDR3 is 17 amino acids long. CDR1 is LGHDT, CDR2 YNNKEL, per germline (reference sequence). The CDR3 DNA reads TGTGCCAGCAGCCACGCCCGACAGGCTTTAAACACCGGGGAGCTGTTTTTT. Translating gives CASSHARQALNTGELFF.

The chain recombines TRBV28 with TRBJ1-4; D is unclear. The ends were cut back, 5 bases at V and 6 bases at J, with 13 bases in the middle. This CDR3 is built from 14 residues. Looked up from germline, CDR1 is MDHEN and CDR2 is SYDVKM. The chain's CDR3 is CASSDSDSDEKLFF. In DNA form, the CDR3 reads TGTGCCAGCAGTGACTCGGACTCGGATGAAAAACTGTTTTTT.

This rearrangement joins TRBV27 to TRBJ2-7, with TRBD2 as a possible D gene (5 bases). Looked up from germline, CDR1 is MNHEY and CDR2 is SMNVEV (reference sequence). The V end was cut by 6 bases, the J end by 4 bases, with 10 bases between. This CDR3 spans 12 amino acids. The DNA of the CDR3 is TGTGCCAGCAGCGGCGGGCCGTACGAGCAGTACTTC. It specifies CASSGGPYEQYF.

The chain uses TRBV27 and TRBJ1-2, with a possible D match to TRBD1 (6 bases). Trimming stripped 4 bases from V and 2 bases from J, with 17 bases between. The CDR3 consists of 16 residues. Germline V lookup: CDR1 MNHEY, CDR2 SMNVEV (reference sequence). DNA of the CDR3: TGTGCCAGCAGTTCCCTCCTACGCGACAGGAACTATGGCTACACCTTC. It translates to CASSSLLRDRNYGYTF.

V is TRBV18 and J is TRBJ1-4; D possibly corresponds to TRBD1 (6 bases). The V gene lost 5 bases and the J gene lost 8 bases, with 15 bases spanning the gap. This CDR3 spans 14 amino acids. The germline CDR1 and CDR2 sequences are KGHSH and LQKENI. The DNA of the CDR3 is TGTGCCAGCTCATCCGACAGGAACGGCGAAAAACTGTTTTTT. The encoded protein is CASSSDRNGEKLFF.

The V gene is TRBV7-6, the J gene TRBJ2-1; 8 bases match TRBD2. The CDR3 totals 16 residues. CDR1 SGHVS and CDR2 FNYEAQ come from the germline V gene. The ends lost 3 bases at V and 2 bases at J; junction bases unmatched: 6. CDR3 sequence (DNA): TGTGCCAGCAGCTTCATTAGCGGGACTACCTACAATGAGCAGTTCTTC. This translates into CASSFISGTTYNEQFF.

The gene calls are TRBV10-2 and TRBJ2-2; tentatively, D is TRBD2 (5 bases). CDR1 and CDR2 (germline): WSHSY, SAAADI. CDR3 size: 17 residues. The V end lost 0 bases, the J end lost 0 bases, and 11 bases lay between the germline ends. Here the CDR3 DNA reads TGCGCCAGCAGTGAGTCGAAATGGGGAGCGAACACCGGGGAGCTGTTTTTT. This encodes CASSESKWGANTGELFF.